What follows describes a single T cell receptor (beta chain). Its antigen is not identified. The sample comes from a study of beta chain features in type 1 diabetes. Notes on the study in general: Among all four CD4+ subsets, Type 1 diabetes patients had TCRB CDR3s that were moderately but significantly shorter. Any role of HLA type in TCRB rearrangement remained unresolved here.

Germline V gene data show CDR1 as SGHRS and CDR2 as YFSETQ. The trim removed 4 bases at V and 7 bases at J, leaving 10 bases unmatched. The CDR3 runs to 16 residues. Reverse transcribing all isolated RNA meant expressed TCRB transcripts were sequenced. Profiling relied on immunoSEQ multiplex PCR, and the TCRdb table lists in-frame clones only, not all of them. The table lists 630,000 or so clones, around an eighth of them singletons, with nearly 0.04% in the top ten. The receptor was isolated from a man between 18 and 29 years old with type 1 diabetes. The chain joins TRBV5-1 to TRBJ1-4; 10 bases are a match to TRBD1. Sequenced: naive CD4+ T cells from blood. CDR3 in DNA: TGCGCCAGCAGCCTAAGACAGGGGGCGATTCGTGAAAAACTGTTTTTT. Protein sequence: CASSLRQGAIREKLFF.